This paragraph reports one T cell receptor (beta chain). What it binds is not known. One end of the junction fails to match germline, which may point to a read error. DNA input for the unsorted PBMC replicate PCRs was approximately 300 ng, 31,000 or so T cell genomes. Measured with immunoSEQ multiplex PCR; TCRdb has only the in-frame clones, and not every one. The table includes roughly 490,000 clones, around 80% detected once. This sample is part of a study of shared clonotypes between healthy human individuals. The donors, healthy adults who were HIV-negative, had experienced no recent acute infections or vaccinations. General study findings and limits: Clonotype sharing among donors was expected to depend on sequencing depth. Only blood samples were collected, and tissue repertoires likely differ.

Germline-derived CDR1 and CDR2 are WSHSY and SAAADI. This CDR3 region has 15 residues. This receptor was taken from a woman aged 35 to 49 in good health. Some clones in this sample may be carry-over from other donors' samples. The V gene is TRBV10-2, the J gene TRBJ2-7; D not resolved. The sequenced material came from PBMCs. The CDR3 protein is CASSSDGKSSYGQYF. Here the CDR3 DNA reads TGTGCCAGCAGTTCGGACGGCAAGAGCTCCTACGGGCAGTACTTC.